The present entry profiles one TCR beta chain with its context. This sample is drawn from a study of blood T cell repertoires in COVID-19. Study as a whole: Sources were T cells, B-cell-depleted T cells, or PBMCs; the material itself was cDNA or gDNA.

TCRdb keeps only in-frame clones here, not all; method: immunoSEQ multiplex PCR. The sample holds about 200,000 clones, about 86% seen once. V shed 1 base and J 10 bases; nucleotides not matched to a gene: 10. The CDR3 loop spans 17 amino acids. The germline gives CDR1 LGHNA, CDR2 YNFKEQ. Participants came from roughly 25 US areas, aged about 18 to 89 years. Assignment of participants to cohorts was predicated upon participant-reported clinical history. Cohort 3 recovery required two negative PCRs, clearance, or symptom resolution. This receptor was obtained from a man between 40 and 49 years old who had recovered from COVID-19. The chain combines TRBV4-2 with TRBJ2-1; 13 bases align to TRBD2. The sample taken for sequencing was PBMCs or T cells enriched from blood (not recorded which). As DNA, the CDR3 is TGTGCCAGCAGCCAAGGGAGGCTGGGACTAGCGGGGCCCGAGCAGTTCTTC. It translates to CASSQGRLGLAGPEQFF.